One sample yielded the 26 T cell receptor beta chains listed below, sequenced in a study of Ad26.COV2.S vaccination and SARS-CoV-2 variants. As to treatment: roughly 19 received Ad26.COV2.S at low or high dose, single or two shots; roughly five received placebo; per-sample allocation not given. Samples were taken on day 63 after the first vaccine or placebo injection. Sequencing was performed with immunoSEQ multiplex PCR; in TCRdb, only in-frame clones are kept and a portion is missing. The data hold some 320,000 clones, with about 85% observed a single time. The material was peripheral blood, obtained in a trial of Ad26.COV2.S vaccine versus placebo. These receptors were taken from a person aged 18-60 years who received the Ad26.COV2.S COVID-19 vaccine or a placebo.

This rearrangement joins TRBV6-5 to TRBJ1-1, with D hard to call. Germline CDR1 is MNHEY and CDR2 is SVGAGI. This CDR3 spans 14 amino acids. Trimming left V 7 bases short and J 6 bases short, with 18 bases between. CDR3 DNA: TGTGCCAGCACCTCGGATACCTTGATGGCTGAAGCTTTCTTT. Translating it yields CASTSDTLMAEAFF.

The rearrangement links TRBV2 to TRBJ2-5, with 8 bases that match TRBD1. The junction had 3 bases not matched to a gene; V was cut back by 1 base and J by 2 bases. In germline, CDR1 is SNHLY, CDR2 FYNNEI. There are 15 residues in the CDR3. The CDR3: CASSEEWDRQETQYF. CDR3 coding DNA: TGTGCCAGCAGTGAAGAGTGGGACAGGCAAGAGACCCAGTACTTC.

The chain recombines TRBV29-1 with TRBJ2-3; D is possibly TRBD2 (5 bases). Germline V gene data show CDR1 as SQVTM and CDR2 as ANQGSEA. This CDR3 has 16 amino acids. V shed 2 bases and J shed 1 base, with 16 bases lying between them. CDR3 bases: TGCAGCGTTGAAATTCCGAGGGTGGCAGGCACAGATACGCAGTATTTT. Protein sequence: CSVEIPRVAGTDTQYF.

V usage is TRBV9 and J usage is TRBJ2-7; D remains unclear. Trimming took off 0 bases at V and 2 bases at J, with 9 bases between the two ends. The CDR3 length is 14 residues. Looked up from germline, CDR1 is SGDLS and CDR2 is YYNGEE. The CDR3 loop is CASSVGARTYEQYF. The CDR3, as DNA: TGTGCCAGCAGCGTAGGGGCGAGGACCTACGAGCAGTACTTC.

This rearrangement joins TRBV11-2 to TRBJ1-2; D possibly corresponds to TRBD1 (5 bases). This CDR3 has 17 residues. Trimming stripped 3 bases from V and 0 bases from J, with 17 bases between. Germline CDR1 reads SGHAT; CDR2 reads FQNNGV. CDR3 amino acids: CASSLGRDRSTNYGYTF. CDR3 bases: TGTGCCAGCAGCTTGGGGAGGGACCGAAGTACTAACTATGGCTACACCTTC.

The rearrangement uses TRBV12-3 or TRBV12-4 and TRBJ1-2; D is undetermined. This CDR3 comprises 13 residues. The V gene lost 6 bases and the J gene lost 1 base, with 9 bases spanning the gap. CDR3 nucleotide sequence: TGTGCCAGCAGCCACACAGTTAACTATGGCTACACCTTC. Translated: CASSHTVNYGYTF.

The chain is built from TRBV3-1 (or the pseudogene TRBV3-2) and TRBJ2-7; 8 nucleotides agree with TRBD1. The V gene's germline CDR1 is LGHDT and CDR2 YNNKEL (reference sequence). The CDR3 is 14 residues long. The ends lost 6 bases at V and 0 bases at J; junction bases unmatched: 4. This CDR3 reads CASSKDRDSYEQYF. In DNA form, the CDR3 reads TGTGCCAGCAGTAAGGACAGGGACTCCTACGAGCAGTACTTC.

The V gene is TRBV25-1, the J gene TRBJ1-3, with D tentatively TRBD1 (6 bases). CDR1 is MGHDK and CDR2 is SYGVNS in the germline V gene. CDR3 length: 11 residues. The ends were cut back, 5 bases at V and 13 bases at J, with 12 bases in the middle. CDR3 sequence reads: CASSPGRGIYF. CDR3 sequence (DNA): TGTGCCAGCAGTCCTGGAAGGGGGATATATTTT.

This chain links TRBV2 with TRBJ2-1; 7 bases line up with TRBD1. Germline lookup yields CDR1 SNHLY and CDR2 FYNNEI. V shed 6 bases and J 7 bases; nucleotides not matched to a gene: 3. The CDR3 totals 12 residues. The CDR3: CASRSTGNEQFF. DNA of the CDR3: TGTGCCAGCAGATCGACAGGGAATGAGCAGTTCTTC. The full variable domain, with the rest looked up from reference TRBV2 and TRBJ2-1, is EPEVTQTPSHQVTQMGQEVILRCVPISNHLYFYWYRQILGQKVEFLVSFYNNEISEKSEIFDDQFSVERPDGSNFTLKIRSTKLEDSAMYFCASRSTGNEQFFGPGTRLTVL.

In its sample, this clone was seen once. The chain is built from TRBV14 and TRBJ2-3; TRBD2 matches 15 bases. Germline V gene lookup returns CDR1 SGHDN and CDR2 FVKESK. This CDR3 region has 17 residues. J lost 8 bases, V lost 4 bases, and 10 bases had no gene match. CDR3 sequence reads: CASSPGLAGGPVATQYF. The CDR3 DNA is TGTGCCAGCAGCCCGGGACTAGCGGGGGGCCCCGTCGCTACGCAGTATTTT.

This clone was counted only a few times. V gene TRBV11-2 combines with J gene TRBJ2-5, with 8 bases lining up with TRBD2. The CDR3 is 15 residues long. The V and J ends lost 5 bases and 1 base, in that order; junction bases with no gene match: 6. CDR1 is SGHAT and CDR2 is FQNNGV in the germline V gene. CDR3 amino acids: CASSARTSSQETQYF. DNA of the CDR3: TGTGCCAGCAGCGCCCGGACTAGCTCCCAAGAGACCCAGTACTTC.

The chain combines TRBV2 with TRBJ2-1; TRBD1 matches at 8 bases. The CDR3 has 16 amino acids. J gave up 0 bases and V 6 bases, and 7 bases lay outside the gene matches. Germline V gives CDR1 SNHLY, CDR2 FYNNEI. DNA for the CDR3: TGTGCCAGCAGCAACCAGGGGGCCAGCTCCTACAATGAGCAGTTCTTC. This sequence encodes CASSNQGASSYNEQFF.

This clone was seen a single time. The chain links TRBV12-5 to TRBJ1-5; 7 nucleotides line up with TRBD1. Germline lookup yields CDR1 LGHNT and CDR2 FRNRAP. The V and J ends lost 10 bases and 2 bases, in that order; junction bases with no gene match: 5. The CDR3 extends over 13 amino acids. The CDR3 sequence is CATRGEGNQPQHF. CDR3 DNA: TGTGCTACCAGGGGGGAGGGCAATCAGCCCCAGCATTTT. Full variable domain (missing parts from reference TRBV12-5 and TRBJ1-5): DARVTQTPRHKVTEMGQEVTMRCQPILGHNTVFWYRQTMMQGLELLAYFRNRAPLDDSGMPKDRFSAEMPDATLATLKIQPSEPRDSAVYFCATRGEGNQPQHFGDGTRLSIL.

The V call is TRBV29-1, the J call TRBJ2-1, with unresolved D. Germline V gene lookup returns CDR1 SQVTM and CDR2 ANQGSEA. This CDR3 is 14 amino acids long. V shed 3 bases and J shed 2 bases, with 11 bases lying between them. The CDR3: CSVETQNPYNEQFF. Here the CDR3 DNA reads TGCAGCGTTGAGACACAAAACCCCTACAATGAGCAGTTCTTC.

CDR3 residues: CASSHEGGNSPLHF. CDR3 DNA: TGTGCCAGCAGCCATGAAGGAGGGAACTCACCCCTCCACTTT. The V gene is TRBV4-2, the J gene TRBJ1-6; D remains unclear. The CDR3 loop spans 14 amino acids. In germline, CDR1 is LGHNA, CDR2 YNFKEQ. The V end was cut by 3 bases, the J end by 10 bases, with 13 bases between.

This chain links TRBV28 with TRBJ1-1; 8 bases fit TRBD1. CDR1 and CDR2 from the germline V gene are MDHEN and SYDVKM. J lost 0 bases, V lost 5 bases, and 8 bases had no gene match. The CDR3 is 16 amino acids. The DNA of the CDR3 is TGTGCCAGCAGTACACTGGACAGGGAGGTGAACACTGAAGCTTTCTTT. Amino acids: CASSTLDREVNTEAFF.

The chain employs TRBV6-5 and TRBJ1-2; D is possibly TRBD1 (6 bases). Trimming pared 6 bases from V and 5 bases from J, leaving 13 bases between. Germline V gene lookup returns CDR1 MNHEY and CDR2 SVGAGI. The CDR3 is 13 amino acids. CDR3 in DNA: TGTGCCAGCAGCCTACAGGGAGAGTATGGCTACACCTTC. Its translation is CASSLQGEYGYTF.

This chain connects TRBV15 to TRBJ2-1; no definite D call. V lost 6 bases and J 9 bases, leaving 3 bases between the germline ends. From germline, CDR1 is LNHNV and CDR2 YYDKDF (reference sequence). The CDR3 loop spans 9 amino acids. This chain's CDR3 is CATRIEQFF. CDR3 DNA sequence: TGTGCCACCAGGATTGAGCAGTTCTTC.

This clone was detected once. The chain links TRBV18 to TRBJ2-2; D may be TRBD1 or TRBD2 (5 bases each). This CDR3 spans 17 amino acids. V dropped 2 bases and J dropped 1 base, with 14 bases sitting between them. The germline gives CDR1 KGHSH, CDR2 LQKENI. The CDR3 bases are TGTGCCAGCTCACCAGGATCTGGGACGGGGAACACCGGGGAGCTGTTTTTT. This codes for CASSPGSGTGNTGELFF.

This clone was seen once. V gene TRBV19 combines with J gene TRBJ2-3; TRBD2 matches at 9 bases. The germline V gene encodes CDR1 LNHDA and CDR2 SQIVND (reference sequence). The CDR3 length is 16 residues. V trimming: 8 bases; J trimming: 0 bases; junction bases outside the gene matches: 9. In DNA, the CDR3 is TGTGCCAGTTCTTTGAGCGGGGGGTCTAGCACAGATACGCAGTATTTT. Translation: CASSLSGGSSTDTQYF. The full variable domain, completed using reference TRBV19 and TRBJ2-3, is DGGITQSPKYLFRKEGQNVTLSCEQNLNHDAMYWYRQDPGQGLRLIYYSQIVNDFQKGDIAEGYSVSREKKESFPLTVTSAQKNPTAFYLCASSLSGGSSTDTQYFGPGTRLTVL.

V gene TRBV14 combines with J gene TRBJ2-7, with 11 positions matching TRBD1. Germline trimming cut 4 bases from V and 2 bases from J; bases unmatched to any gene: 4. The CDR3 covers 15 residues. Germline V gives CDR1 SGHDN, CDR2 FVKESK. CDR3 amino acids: CASSLRDRGTYEQYF. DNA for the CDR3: TGTGCCAGCAGCCTGAGGGACAGGGGGACCTACGAGCAGTACTTC. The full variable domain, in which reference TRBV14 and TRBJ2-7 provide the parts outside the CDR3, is EAGVTQFPSHSVIEKGQTVTLRCDPISGHDNLYWYRRVMGKEIKFLLHFVKESKQDESGMPNNRFLAERTGGTYSTLKVQPAELEDSGVYFCASSLRDRGTYEQYFGPGTRLTVT.

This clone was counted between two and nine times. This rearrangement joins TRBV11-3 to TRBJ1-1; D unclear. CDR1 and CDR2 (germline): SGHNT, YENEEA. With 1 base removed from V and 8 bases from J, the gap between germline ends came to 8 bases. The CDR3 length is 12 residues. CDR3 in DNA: TGTGCCAGCAGCTTAGTTCTCATAGAAGCTTTCTTT. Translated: CASSLVLIEAFF.

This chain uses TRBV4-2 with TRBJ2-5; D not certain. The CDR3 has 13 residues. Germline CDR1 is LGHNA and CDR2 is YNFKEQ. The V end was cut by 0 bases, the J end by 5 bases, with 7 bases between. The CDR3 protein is CASSQELVETQYF. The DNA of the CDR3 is TGTGCCAGCAGCCAAGAATTGGTGGAGACCCAGTACTTC.

In nucleotides, the CDR3 is TGTGCCAGCACGACGGTAACTAATGAAAAACTGTTTTTT. Protein: CASTTVTNEKLFF. The chain recombines TRBV28 with TRBJ1-4; D ambiguous. Germline V CDR1 and CDR2: MDHEN, SYDVKM. The CDR3 is 13 amino acids. The V gene lost 7 bases and the J gene lost 1 base, with 7 bases spanning the gap.

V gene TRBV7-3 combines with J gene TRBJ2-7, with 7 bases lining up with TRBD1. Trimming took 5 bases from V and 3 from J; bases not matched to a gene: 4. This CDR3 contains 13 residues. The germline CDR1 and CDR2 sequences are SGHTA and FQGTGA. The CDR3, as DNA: TGTGCCAGCAGCCGTGACAGGGACTACGAGCAGTACTTC. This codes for CASSRDRDYEQYF. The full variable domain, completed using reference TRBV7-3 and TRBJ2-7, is GAGVSQTPSNKVTEKGKYVELRCDPISGHTALYWYRQSLGQGPEFLIYFQGTGAADDSGLPNDRFFAVRPEGSVSTLKIQRTERGDSAVYLCASSRDRDYEQYFGPGTRLTVT.

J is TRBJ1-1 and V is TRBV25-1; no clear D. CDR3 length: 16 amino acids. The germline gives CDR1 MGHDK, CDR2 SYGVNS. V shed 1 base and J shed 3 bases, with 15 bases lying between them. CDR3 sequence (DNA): TGTGCCAGCAGTGAATCTCTCCCACTTGGGGACACTGAAGCTTTCTTT. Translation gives CASSESLPLGDTEAFF.